A single sample gave rise to the 20 T cell receptor beta chains below, sequenced in a study of regulatory T cells in long-lasting Graves disease. Arm-PCR with iRepertoire HTBI primers amplified the CDR3 regions for these TCR beta libraries. Using its own MiXCR run on the multiplex PCR reads, TCRdb lists one record per CDR3 protein. The sample shows around 480,000 distinct CDR3 sequences, under 20% of them seen only once. Time point here: newly diagnosed GD, antithyroid drugs for less than 3 months. Making the TCR library involved RNA that had been extracted from PBMCs. These records were also assigned to another study, of T cells in Graves' hyperthyroidism and ophthalmopathy.

Sequenced here: peripheral blood mononuclear cells (PBMCs), sampled at new diagnosis, from a patient treated with antithyroid drugs. The receptors stem from a man aged 40-55 years with Graves disease.

The chain links TRBV12-3 or TRBV12-4 to TRBJ2-2; 12 bases line up with TRBD2. This CDR3 is 16 amino acids long. Trimming took 6 bases from V and 5 from J; bases not matched to a gene: 7. CDR3 region: CASRPTGTSGTGELFF. CDR3 nucleotides: TGTGCCAGCAGACCGACCGGGACTAGCGGGACCGGGGAGCTGTTTTTT.

This sequence joins TRBV28 and TRBJ2-3, with D uncertain. The J call is in doubt because the DNA end fits TRBJ2-5 better. The CDR3 length is 16 residues. Looked up from germline, CDR1 is MDHEN and CDR2 is SYDVKM. The CDR3 reads CASRKTLSRARVTQYF. CDR3 nucleotides: TGTGCCAGCAGAAAGACTCTATCTCGGGCTCGGGTGACCCAGTACTTC.

The V call is TRBV4-1, the J call TRBJ2-7; 7 bases line up with TRBD1. CDR3 size: 18 residues. Trimming cost V 4 bases and J 3 bases; bases outside gene matches: 18. CDR1 and CDR2 from the germline V gene are MGHRA and YSYEKL. Here the CDR3 DNA reads TGCGCCAGCAGCCTACGAGACCGGGACAGCTCTTTTAACTACGAGCAGTACTTC. Translating it yields CASSLRDRDSSFNYEQYF.

This clonotype appeared a few times. The CDR3 reads CASSGTGGGNEKLFF. The CDR3 DNA sequence: TGCGCCAGCAGCGGTACAGGGGGGGGTAATGAAAAACTGTTTTTT. The chain recombines TRBV5-1 with TRBJ1-4; TRBD1 agrees at 8 bases. The CDR3 sequence is 15 residues long. CDR1 and CDR2 from the germline V gene are SGHRS and YFSETQ. Trimming at V came to 4 bases and at J to 4 bases, leaving 6 bases not matched to a gene.

The chain couples TRBV7-9 to TRBJ1-2, with D possibly being TRBD1 (5 bases). Germline CDR1 is SEHNR and CDR2 is FQNEAQ (reference sequence). The CDR3 is 13 residues long. Trimming pared 1 base from V and 4 bases from J, leaving 7 bases between. CDR3 DNA: TGTGCCAGCAGCTTAGAAGGGGCCTATGGCTACACCTTC. Protein: CASSLEGAYGYTF.

The sample holds a few counts of this clonotype. The genes are TRBV11-2 and TRBJ2-1; D unclear. The V gene's germline CDR1 is SGHAT and CDR2 FQNNGV. V was cut by 0 bases and J by 8 bases, with 11 bases left in between. This CDR3 comprises 14 residues. The CDR3 DNA reads TGTGCCAGCAGCTTAGATAGGTCCCCCCATGAGCAGTTCTTC. Protein sequence: CASSLDRSPHEQFF.

The chain recombines TRBV27 with TRBJ2-7; TRBD2 might be the D (5 bases). Germline assignment: CDR1 MNHEY and CDR2 SMNVEV (reference sequence). V was trimmed by 5 bases and J by 1 base, leaving 15 bases between them. This CDR3 comprises 15 residues. The chain's CDR3 is CASSRKAERSYEQYF. DNA for the CDR3: TGTGCCAGCAGTAGAAAAGCGGAGAGGTCCTACGAGCAGTACTTC.

This clonotype was detected many times. DNA for the CDR3: TGTGCCAGCAGCTTCCCTGGGAGCGCCAAGGACACCGGGGAGCTGTTTTTT. Translation: CASSFPGSAKDTGELFF. The chain combines TRBV7-9 with TRBJ2-2, with D possibly TRBD2 on 5 matching bases. This CDR3 spans 17 amino acids. Germline-derived CDR1 and CDR2 are SEHNR and FQNEAQ (reference sequence). The germline V and J ends were trimmed by 3 bases and 3 bases, with 17 bases remaining between them.

There are many counts of this clonotype. The chain is built from TRBV12-3 or TRBV12-4 and TRBJ2-7, with 7 bases fitting TRBD1. This CDR3 spans 13 amino acids. After removal of 5 bases from V and 12 bases from J, the junction contained 13 bases not matched to a gene. Here the CDR3 reads CASSTTGVPLRYF. The CDR3 nucleotides are TGTGCCAGCAGTACCACAGGGGTCCCTTTGAGGTACTTC.

This clonotype was observed at least ten times. V is TRBV28 and J is TRBJ2-1; weak D call: TRBD1 (5 bases). The length of the CDR3 is 15 residues. CDR1 MDHEN and CDR2 SYDVKM come from the germline V gene. Trimming shortened V by 6 bases and J by 0 bases, and 12 bases separated the two germline ends. CDR3 sequence reads: CASSLDSLSYNEQFF. CDR3 DNA sequence: TGTGCCAGCAGCCTAGACAGTCTCTCCTACAATGAGCAGTTCTTC.

At least ten counts were recorded for this clonotype. The gene calls are TRBV11-2 and TRBJ2-1; 8 bases match TRBD2. The CDR3 contains 15 residues. Germline V gene sequence: CDR1 SGHAT, CDR2 FQNNGV. V lost 5 bases, J lost 3 bases, and 6 bases stayed unmatched. As DNA, the CDR3 is TGTGCCAGCAGCCCCGGGACTAGGGTCTACAATGAGCAGTTCTTC. Translation: CASSPGTRVYNEQFF.

V usage is TRBV20-1 and J usage is TRBJ1-1; tentatively, D is TRBD1 (5 bases). Trimming took 3 bases from V and 3 from J, leaving 14 bases between them. This CDR3 contains 14 residues. Germline lookup yields CDR1 DFQATT and CDR2 SNEGSKA (reference sequence). The CDR3 region is CSARGGGGYTEAFF. The DNA of the CDR3 is TGCAGTGCTAGGGGTGGGGGGGGGTACACTGAAGCTTTCTTT.

There are many counts of this clonotype. This sequence joins TRBV11-2 and TRBJ2-5, with D possibly TRBD1 on 6 matching bases. The CDR3 sequence is 14 residues long. Germline CDR1 reads SGHAT; CDR2 reads FQNNGV. V gave up 3 bases and J gave up 7 bases, with 15 bases separating them. Here the CDR3 reads CASSLAGTLGTQYF. The DNA for the CDR3 is TGTGCCAGCAGCTTGGCCGGGACATTAGGGACCCAGTACTTC.

The chain combines TRBV10-3 with TRBJ1-1, with 8 bases identical to TRBD1. V was pared by 0 bases and J by 6 bases, with 6 bases of the junction left unmatched. Germline CDR1 reads ENHRY; CDR2 reads SYGVKD. This CDR3 region has 15 residues. The CDR3 here is CAISESAGGTAEAFF. CDR3 bases: TGTGCCATCAGTGAGTCCGCAGGGGGCACGGCTGAAGCTTTCTTT.

This clonotype showed up many times. This chain uses TRBV6-2 or TRBV6-3 with TRBJ2-7; no definite D call. Germline V lookup: CDR1 MNHEY, CDR2 SVGEGT. The CDR3 is 11 amino acids. The V end lost 5 bases, the J end lost 7 bases, and 9 bases lay between the germline ends. CDR3 bases: TGTGCCAGCAGTGATGGCGTAGAGCAGTACTTC. Encoded protein: CASSDGVEQYF.

This clonotype was counted a few times. The rearrangement uses TRBV10-1 and TRBJ2-7, with 14 positions matching TRBD2. The CDR3 is 14 residues long. The J segment lost 6 bases and the V segment lost 5 bases, leaving 3 bases of the junction unmatched. CDR1 is WNHNN, CDR2 SYGVQD, per germline (reference sequence). CDR3 nucleotide sequence: TGCGCCAGCAGTACAGGGACTAGCGGGAGCGAGCAGTACTTC. It translates to CASSTGTSGSEQYF.

The table lists this clonotype with many counts. This chain connects TRBV27 to TRBJ1-2, with 7 bases fitting TRBD1. Trimming at V came to 5 bases and at J to 8 bases, leaving 11 bases not matched to a gene. CDR1 and CDR2 (germline): MNHEY, SMNVEV (reference sequence). The CDR3 length is 14 residues. The CDR3 sequence: CASSDNRGRYGYTF. The CDR3 DNA reads as TGTGCCAGCAGTGATAACAGGGGTCGTTACGGCTACACCTTC.

This clonotype was seen repeatedly, ten times or more. The rearrangement joins TRBV11-3 to TRBJ2-2; TRBD2 might be the D (7 bases). V lost 8 bases and J 5 bases, leaving 15 bases between the germline ends. Germline CDR1 and CDR2: SGHNT and YENEEA. The CDR3 has 14 amino acids. CDR3 amino acids: CASGQTGGTGELFF. In DNA form, the CDR3 reads TGTGCCAGCGGACAGACCGGGGGGACCGGGGAGCTGTTTTTT.

This clonotype has more than one count but fewer than ten. The rearrangement links TRBV7-9 to TRBJ2-1; TRBD2 matches at 12 bases. There are 14 residues in the CDR3. The germline CDR1 and CDR2 sequences are SEHNR and FQNEAQ (reference sequence). The ends lost 5 bases at V and 7 bases at J; junction bases unmatched: 3. CDR3 loop: CASSPLAGGNEQFF. In DNA form, the CDR3 reads TGTGCCAGCAGCCCCCTAGCGGGAGGGAATGAGCAGTTCTTC.

The rearrangement uses TRBV7-3 and TRBJ2-3; perhaps TRBD2 as D (5 bases). The CDR3 covers 15 residues. V gave up 0 bases and J gave up 1 base, with 8 bases separating them. The germline V gene encodes CDR1 SGHTA and CDR2 FQGTGA. The CDR3 sequence is CASSLTDYGTDTQYF. The CDR3 bases are TGTGCCAGCAGCTTAACTGACTACGGCACAGATACGCAGTATTTT.